This TCR beta chain was sequenced for a study of cytotoxic CD8 clonotypes in ibrutinib-treated CLL. General observations from the study: Private clonotypes, not public ones, expanded at ibrutinib response.

The CDR3 covers 14 residues. Germline assignment: CDR1 MNHEY and CDR2 SMNVEV (reference sequence). V lost 6 bases and J 4 bases, leaving 13 bases between the germline ends. As regards this clone: Its antigen is unknown.

TCRdb keeps only in-frame clones here, not all; method: immunoSEQ multiplex PCR. The sample shows some 310,000 clones, 80% of them seen only once. The chain combines TRBV27 with TRBJ1-5; D perhaps matches TRBD1 (5 bases). This clonotype was sampled from a human donor with chronic lymphocytic leukemia. The starting material was PBMCs, obtained before ibrutinib treatment. The chain's CDR3 is CASSYRGGNQPQHF. The CDR3, as DNA: TGTGCCAGCAGCTACCGGGGGGGGAATCAGCCCCAGCATTTT.